Following are 13 T cell receptor beta chains from one sample sequenced in a study of T-cell memory formation after mild COVID-19. TCRdb ran MiXCR on the 5' RACE reads and lists one entry per CDR3 protein. The sample shows around 250,000 distinct CDR3 sequences, around 15% of them seen only once. Sample: PBMCs or a T cell subset sorted from them (not recorded which). The receptors derive from a man younger than 35 who had mild COVID-19 (a few samples of this study predate the infection). Cell type and time point are not known.

CDR3 region: CASSLYNDNEQFF. The CDR3 nucleotides are TGTGCCAGCAGCTTGTACAATGACAATGAGCAGTTCTTC. The chain is built from TRBV7-3 and TRBJ2-1; D ambiguous. Germline V CDR1 and CDR2: SGHTA, FQGTGA. V dropped 3 bases and J dropped 5 bases, with 8 bases sitting between them. The CDR3 consists of 13 residues.

This clonotype was observed a handful of times. This sequence joins TRBV5-1 and TRBJ2-3; weak D call: TRBD2 (5 bases). The CDR3 is made up of 15 amino acids. V gave up 3 bases and J gave up 0 bases, with 11 bases separating them. CDR1 and CDR2 (germline): SGHRS, YFSETQ. The CDR3 nucleotides are TGCGCCAGCAGCTGGACTGCATCTAGCACAGATACGCAGTATTTT. It yields the protein CASSWTASSTDTQYF.

This clonotype came up a few times. The chain uses TRBV4-2 and TRBJ2-7, with D maybe TRBD1 (5 bases). CDR3 length: 14 amino acids. V was clipped by 2 bases and J by 2 bases, with 10 bases between them. CDR1 and CDR2 (germline): LGHNA, YNFKEQ. CDR3 sequence (DNA): TGTGCCAGCAGCCAAAATCTAGGGGCCTACGAGCAGTACTTC. It translates to CASSQNLGAYEQYF.

This clonotype was picked up many times. The rearrangement joins TRBV4-3 to TRBJ2-7; D not resolved. Trimming removed 0 bases at V and 6 bases at J, with 9 bases between. Germline-derived CDR1 and CDR2 are LGHNA and YSLEER. The CDR3 loop spans 13 amino acids. The CDR3 loop reads CASSQDRVGEQYF. CDR3 DNA sequence: TGCGCCAGCAGCCAAGATCGGGTGGGCGAGCAGTACTTC.

This clonotype came up a few times. The chain has TRBV12-3 or TRBV12-4 and TRBJ2-5; 11 nucleotides match TRBD2. The CDR3 loop spans 15 amino acids. Trimming cost V 5 bases and J 0 bases; bases outside gene matches: 2. CDR3 nucleotides: TGTGCCAGCAGTGGACTAGCGGGCGACCAAGAGACCCAGTACTTC. Translation: CASSGLAGDQETQYF.

This clonotype was observed a few times. This chain connects TRBV7-9 to TRBJ1-1; no firm D call. V was trimmed by 5 bases and J by 4 bases, leaving 11 bases between them. The germline V gene encodes CDR1 SEHNR and CDR2 FQNEAQ (reference sequence). The CDR3 consists of 13 residues. Here the CDR3 DNA reads TGTGCCAGCAGCCAAGGTGGGAGCACTGAAGCTTTCTTT. The encoded protein is CASSQGGSTEAFF.

This chain connects TRBV6-2 or TRBV6-3 to TRBJ1-2; tentative D call: TRBD1 (5 bases). The V end lost 5 bases, the J end lost 6 bases, and 22 bases lay between the germline ends. CDR3 length equals 16 residues. Germline V gene lookup returns CDR1 MNHEY and CDR2 SVGEGT. Here the CDR3 reads CASSPLPGRRVDGYTF. The CDR3 coding sequence is TGTGCCAGCAGTCCTCTCCCGGGACGCCGTGTTGATGGCTACACCTTC.

This clonotype was detected many times. The rearrangement links TRBV12-3 or TRBV12-4 to TRBJ2-3, with TRBD1 matching 8 bases. V shed 5 bases, J shed 2 bases, and the junction held 3 bases outside the gene matches. This CDR3 contains 14 residues. CDR3 sequence reads: CASSSQGATDTQYF. CDR3 DNA sequence: TGTGCCAGCAGTAGTCAGGGGGCCACAGATACGCAGTATTTT.

This clonotype was found a few times. The V and J genes are TRBV28 and TRBJ1-5; D is undetermined. Germline CDR1 and CDR2: MDHEN and SYDVKM. This CDR3 contains 13 residues. Trimming left V 7 bases short and J 4 bases short, with 11 bases between. CDR3 DNA sequence: TGTGCCAGCAAGGCGGGTTGGAATCAGCCCCAGCATTTT. Protein sequence: CASKAGWNQPQHF. Filled out from reference TRBV28 and TRBJ1-5, the complete variable domain reads DVKVTQSSRYLVKRTGEKVFLECVQDMDHENMFWYRQDPGLGLRLIYFSYDVKMKEKGDIPEGYSVSREKKERFSLILESASTNQTSMYLCASKAGWNQPQHFGDGTRLSIL.

V and J are TRBV6-6 and TRBJ2-1, with D hard to call. This CDR3 has 14 amino acids. Trimming stripped 5 bases from V and 7 bases from J, with 15 bases between. The V gene's germline CDR1 is MNHNY and CDR2 SVGAGI (reference sequence). CDR3 DNA sequence: TGTGCCAGCAGTAATCGGCCTAGGGTGAATGAGCAGTTCTTC. Protein: CASSNRPRVNEQFF.

The chain employs TRBV6-6 and TRBJ2-5, with D maybe TRBD2 (6 bases). V was trimmed by 8 bases and J by 5 bases, leaving 15 bases between them. Germline CDR1 reads MNHNY; CDR2 reads SVGAGI (reference sequence). The CDR3 totals 13 residues. CDR3 sequence reads: CASQRGGAETQYF. DNA for the CDR3: TGTGCCAGCCAGAGAGGAGGGGCTGAGACCCAGTACTTC.

This clonotype has more than one count but fewer than ten. The chain recombines TRBV3-1 with TRBJ2-5, with a weak D call TRBD1 (5 bases). Germline assignment: CDR1 LGHDT and CDR2 YNNKEL (reference sequence). This CDR3 comprises 13 residues. Trimming removed 6 bases at V and 2 bases at J, with 10 bases between. The DNA of the CDR3 is TGTGCCAGCAGAGAAGGGGCACAAGAGACCCAGTACTTC. The encoded protein is CASREGAQETQYF.

This clonotype turned up a few times. The chain carries TRBV20-1 and TRBJ1-1; D unresolved. The germline CDR1 and CDR2 sequences are DFQATT and SNEGSKA (reference sequence). There are 14 residues in the CDR3. Deletions cut 1 base from V and 0 bases from J, with 9 bases between. As DNA, the CDR3 is TGCAGTGCTAGAGTGGGAGCGGTGAACACTGAAGCTTTCTTT. Encoded protein: CSARVGAVNTEAFF.